Below, 3 T cell receptor beta chains from the same sample are listed, as sequenced in a study of blood T cell repertoires in COVID-19. Sequenced by immunoSEQ multiplex PCR; TCRdb stores in-frame clones only, minus some. The sample shows roughly 180,000 clones, about four fifths of them seen only once. Sequenced input: peripheral blood. The receptor set was obtained from a woman aged 60 to 75 with COVID-19, enrolled during active disease.

The rearrangement uses TRBV28 and TRBJ1-2, with no clear D. The germline V and J ends were trimmed by 8 bases and 6 bases, with 13 bases remaining between them. The CDR3 covers 12 residues. Per the germline V gene, CDR1 is MDHEN and CDR2 is SYDVKM. The CDR3 sequence: CASGIWRDGYTF. The CDR3 DNA follows: TGTGCCAGCGGCATATGGCGGGATGGCTACACCTTC.

This chain uses TRBV6-1 with TRBJ1-3; perhaps TRBD1 as D (5 bases). The CDR3 loop spans 13 amino acids. Germline V gene data show CDR1 as MNHNS and CDR2 as SASEGT. Between the trimmed V and J ends, which lost 3 bases and 2 bases, there was a span of 5 bases. The CDR3 loop is CASSDRAGNTIYF. CDR3 DNA sequence: TGTGCCAGCAGTGACAGGGCTGGAAACACCATATATTTT.

This chain uses TRBV5-4 with TRBJ2-2; D may be TRBD2 (5 bases). This CDR3 has 16 residues. Trimming pared 4 bases from V and 0 bases from J, leaving 13 bases between. The germline V gene encodes CDR1 SGHNT and CDR2 YYREEE (reference sequence). The DNA for the CDR3 is TGTGCCAGCAGCGGGTTAGCGCAAGCGAACACCGGGGAGCTGTTTTTT. Protein sequence: CASSGLAQANTGELFF.